These 26 T cell receptor beta chains were sequenced from one sample in a study of T cell responses to AZD1222 COVID-19 vaccine (dated by TCRdb to the early 2020s). The time point label here, explained by the study, means: baseline before first vaccination. Library construction relied on the immunoSEQ multiplex PCR assay. As stored in TCRdb, this immuneACCESS dataset retains in-frame rearrangements with V and J assigned. A fraction of the clones does not appear; measured against another copy, unresolved V genes explain less than half of the discrepancy, and the remainder lacks a known reason. Present in this sample are 150,000 or so clones, roughly 90% of which were seen just once. The ten largest clones add up to 5.5% of the sample. The sequences come from peripheral blood, collected on day 0 of AZD1222 vaccination. These receptors came from an adult in good health.

This clone came up a few times. The gene calls are TRBV6-2 or TRBV6-3 and TRBJ2-7, with a weak D call TRBD1 (6 bases). The CDR3 extends over 14 amino acids. The germline V gene has CDR1 MNHEY and CDR2 SVGEGT. Trimming took 3 bases from V and 4 from J, leaving 13 bases between them. The CDR3 bases are TGTGCCAGCAGTTATAAGAACAGGGATTACGAGCAGTACTTC. Translation gives CASSYKNRDYEQYF.

The CDR3 DNA follows: TGTGCCAGCTCATCACAGGGGACAGGCATCACGCCCCAGCATTTT. Translated, it gives CASSSQGTGITPQHF. The chain is built from TRBV18 and TRBJ1-5; TRBD1 aligns across 8 bases. After removal of 5 bases from V and 9 bases from J, the junction contained 12 bases not matched to a gene. Germline V gives CDR1 KGHSH, CDR2 LQKENI. This CDR3 spans 15 amino acids.

The V and J genes are TRBV27 and TRBJ1-5, with 7 bases lining up with TRBD1. Germline lookup yields CDR1 MNHEY and CDR2 SMNVEV (reference sequence). This CDR3 contains 15 residues. V shed 1 base and J 4 bases; nucleotides not matched to a gene: 4. The chain's CDR3 is CASSLWSRGNQPQHF. The CDR3 DNA is TGTGCCAGCAGTTTATGGTCCAGGGGGAATCAGCCCCAGCATTTT.

In this sample, this clone turned up once. The chain is built from TRBV10-3 and TRBJ1-3, with D uncertain. The CDR3 consists of 15 residues. Between the trimmed V and J ends, which lost 0 bases and 4 bases, there was a span of 10 bases. Germline V gene data show CDR1 as ENHRY and CDR2 as SYGVKD. The CDR3 nucleotides are TGTGCCATCAGTGAGTCGAAACCGAGAGGAAACACCATATATTTT. Translation gives CAISESKPRGNTIYF.

The chain joins TRBV7-2 to TRBJ1-3, with D perhaps TRBD1 (5 bases). V was trimmed by 5 bases and J by 0 bases, leaving 8 bases between them. Germline CDR1 SGHTA, CDR2 FQGNSA. This CDR3 region has 14 residues. CDR3 sequence: CASSQGVSGNTIYF. CDR3 nucleotide sequence: TGTGCCAGCAGCCAGGGAGTCTCTGGAAACACCATATATTTT. The complete variable domain, with remaining parts taken from reference TRBV7-2 and TRBJ1-3, reads GAGVSQSPSNKVTEKGKDVELRCDPISGHTALYWYRQSLGQGLEFLIYFQGNSAPDKSGLPSDRFSAERTGGSVSTLTIQRTQQEDSAVYLCASSQGVSGNTIYFGEGSWLTVV.

The chain couples TRBV4-2 to TRBJ2-2; 11 bases are a match to TRBD2. Germline V CDR1 and CDR2: LGHNA, YNFKEQ. V shed 0 bases and J 5 bases; nucleotides not matched to a gene: 2. The CDR3 consists of 16 residues. In DNA form, the CDR3 reads TGTGCCAGCAGCCAAGAGGTAGCGGGGGGGACCGGGGAGCTGTTTTTT. Translated: CASSQEVAGGTGELFF.

The J gene is TRBJ2-3, the V gene TRBV3-1 (or the pseudogene TRBV3-2); D might be TRBD2 (6 bases). The CDR3 has 18 amino acids. Germline CDR1 LGHDT, CDR2 YNNKEL (reference sequence). Deletions cut 1 base from V and 1 base from J, with 18 bases between. The CDR3 here is CASSQVSLWRDRTDTQYF. In DNA, the CDR3 is TGTGCCAGCAGCCAAGTGAGTCTCTGGCGGGACCGCACAGATACGCAGTATTTT.

This chain connects TRBV6-2 or TRBV6-3 to TRBJ2-7; D uncertain. Germline V gene data show CDR1 as MNHEY and CDR2 as SVGEGT. V was pared by 2 bases and J by 5 bases, with 7 bases between. The CDR3 totals 12 residues. The CDR3 DNA reads TGTGCCAGCAGTTACGTGGGTAACGAGCAGTACTTC. As protein: CASSYVGNEQYF.

This chain links TRBV4-2 with TRBJ1-1; possibly TRBD1 for D (5 bases). V lost 4 bases to trimming and J lost 4 bases, with 25 bases between them. Germline-derived CDR1 and CDR2 are LGHNA and YNFKEQ. CDR3 length: 18 amino acids. The CDR3 DNA sequence: TGTGCCAGCAGCCCTAGGTACGGTAGAGGGACCGCCGGCACTGAAGCTTTCTTT. Protein sequence: CASSPRYGRGTAGTEAFF.

The chain carries TRBV16 and TRBJ1-1, with 9 positions matching TRBD1. Per the germline V gene, CDR1 is KGHSY and CDR2 is FQNENV. Trimming removed 0 bases from V and 10 bases from J; junction bases left unmatched: 12. The CDR3 sequence is 16 residues long. This chain's CDR3 is CASSQSTGQGRSGAFF. CDR3 DNA sequence: TGTGCCAGCAGCCAATCGACCGGACAGGGGCGAAGTGGAGCTTTCTTT. The full variable domain, with the rest looked up from reference TRBV16 and TRBJ1-1, is GEEVAQTPKHLVRGEGQKAKLYCAPIKGHSYVFWYQQVLKNEFKFLISFQNENVFDETGMPKERFSAKCLPNSPCSLEIQATKLEDSAVYFCASSQSTGQGRSGAFFGQGTRLTVV.

The gene calls are TRBV27 and TRBJ1-1, with D tentatively TRBD1 (6 bases). Per germline, CDR1 MNHEY and CDR2 SMNVEV (reference sequence). The V and J ends lost 2 bases and 9 bases respectively, with 13 bases between them. The CDR3 is 13 residues long. This CDR3 reads CASSLPGGAKAFF. CDR3 DNA sequence: TGTGCCAGCAGTTTACCTGGGGGGGCGAAAGCTTTCTTT.

This chain joins TRBV5-1 and TRBJ1-2; TRBD1 is a possible D gene (6 bases). The CDR3 has 13 residues. Trimming cost V 4 bases and J 2 bases, with 9 bases left between them. Germline loops: CDR1 SGHRS, CDR2 YFSETQ. The CDR3 DNA is TGCGCCAGCAGCCCAGGGGTCAACTATGGCTACACCTTC. Amino acid sequence: CASSPGVNYGYTF.

The chain couples TRBV28 to TRBJ1-1; no definite D call. There are 15 residues in the CDR3. Germline CDR1 and CDR2: MDHEN and SYDVKM. V was pared by 3 bases and J by 5 bases, with 16 bases between. The chain's CDR3 is CASSFPGLDGTEAFF. In DNA form, the CDR3 reads TGTGCCAGCAGTTTTCCGGGTCTAGATGGAACTGAAGCTTTCTTT.

This chain joins TRBV7-2 and TRBJ1-2; a possible D gene is TRBD1 (6 bases). Germline CDR1 and CDR2: SGHTA and FQGNSA. Trimming pared 0 bases from V and 4 bases from J, leaving 15 bases between. The CDR3 is 16 amino acids. The CDR3 here is CASSLAPSGASYGYTF. For the CDR3, the DNA is TGTGCCAGCAGCTTAGCGCCGTCGGGGGCGTCCTATGGCTACACCTTC.

The V gene is TRBV14, the J gene TRBJ2-1, with D possibly being TRBD1 (5 bases). The CDR3 loop spans 14 amino acids. Trimming removed 4 bases at V and 6 bases at J, with 13 bases between. Germline-derived CDR1 and CDR2 are SGHDN and FVKESK. CDR3 residues: CASSLPKGFNEQFF. DNA for the CDR3: TGTGCCAGCAGCCTCCCCAAGGGGTTCAATGAGCAGTTCTTC. The whole variable domain, remainder taken from reference TRBV14 and TRBJ2-1, is EAGVTQFPSHSVIEKGQTVTLRCDPISGHDNLYWYRRVMGKEIKFLLHFVKESKQDESGMPNNRFLAERTGGTYSTLKVQPAELEDSGVYFCASSLPKGFNEQFFGPGTRLTVL.

The CDR3 sequence: CASSLAAGGGYGYTF. CDR3 DNA: TGTGCCAGCAGCTTAGCTGCTGGGGGTGGCTATGGCTACACCTTC. The chain uses TRBV7-6 and TRBJ1-2; TRBD1 is a possible D gene (5 bases). Trimming pared 0 bases from V and 4 bases from J, leaving 12 bases between. Germline loops: CDR1 SGHVS, CDR2 FNYEAQ. CDR3 length: 15 residues.

This clone was found once. The CDR3 here is CASSVMGHTGELFF. CDR3 in DNA: TGTGCCAGCAGTGTGATGGGTCACACCGGGGAGCTGTTTTTT. This rearrangement joins TRBV2 to TRBJ2-2; D not certain. CDR1 SNHLY and CDR2 FYNNEI come from the germline V gene. Trimming took off 4 bases at V and 3 bases at J, with 9 bases between the two ends. The CDR3 consists of 14 residues.

This chain joins TRBV6-6 and TRBJ2-1; D ambiguous. The germline CDR1 and CDR2 sequences are MNHNY and SVGAGI (reference sequence). The length of the CDR3 is 13 residues. Trimming removed 4 bases at V and 9 bases at J, with 13 bases between. The CDR3 protein is CASSWRDLGEQFF. The DNA of the CDR3 is TGTGCCAGCAGTTGGAGAGATCTGGGTGAGCAGTTCTTC.

V and J are TRBV24-1 and TRBJ2-1; 7 bases align to TRBD1. CDR3 size: 16 residues. Germline values: CDR1 KGHDR, CDR2 SFDVKD. Trimming took 1 base from V and 8 from J; bases not matched to a gene: 10. CDR3: CATSDFKGQTIDEQFF. The CDR3 DNA reads as TGTGCCACCAGTGATTTTAAGGGACAGACAATAGATGAGCAGTTCTTC.

The rearrangement joins TRBV6-6 to TRBJ1-4, with D tentatively TRBD1 (5 bases). CDR3 length equals 14 residues. V was trimmed by 5 bases and J by 0 bases, leaving 7 bases between them. Per germline, CDR1 MNHNY and CDR2 SVGAGI (reference sequence). For the CDR3, the DNA is TGTGCCAGCAGTGTGGGGGCAACTAATGAAAAACTGTTTTTT. Its translation is CASSVGATNEKLFF.

V gene TRBV7-9 combines with J gene TRBJ2-3, with 11 bases that match TRBD2. The trim removed 1 base at V and 6 bases at J, leaving 3 bases unmatched. This CDR3 is built from 15 residues. Looked up from germline, CDR1 is SEHNR and CDR2 is FQNEAQ (reference sequence). The CDR3 DNA is TGTGCCAGCAGCTTAGGGACTAGCGGGTTCGATACGCAGTATTTT. It specifies CASSLGTSGFDTQYF. The full variable domain, rest sourced from reference TRBV7-9 and TRBJ2-3, is DTGVSQNPRHKITKRGQNVTFRCDPISEHNRLYWYRQTLGQGPEFLTYFQNEAQLEKSRLLSDRFSAERPKGSFSTLEIQRTEQGDSAMYLCASSLGTSGFDTQYFGPGTRLTVL.

This chain connects TRBV28 to TRBJ1-2, with D maybe TRBD1 (6 bases). Trimming took 5 bases from V and 2 from J, leaving 15 bases between them. The CDR3 runs 15 residues. Germline lookup yields CDR1 MDHEN and CDR2 SYDVKM. The CDR3 DNA reads TGTGCCAGCAGTCCCCGGGGGCCCTTCAACTATGGCTACACCTTC. It codes for CASSPRGPFNYGYTF.

The J gene is TRBJ2-3, the V gene TRBV6-2 or TRBV6-3, with D hard to call. V was trimmed by 2 bases and J by 2 bases, leaving 20 bases between them. CDR1 is MNHEY and CDR2 is SVGEGT in the germline V gene. The CDR3 runs to 18 residues. The CDR3 coding sequence is TGTGCCAGCAGTTACGCTTTGGGCAGCGCGGCTTCCACAGATACGCAGTATTTT. This sequence encodes CASSYALGSAASTDTQYF.

This clone appeared a few times. The chain links TRBV30 to TRBJ2-7, with D uncertain. V was pared by 0 bases and J by 1 base, with 10 bases between. Germline CDR1 GTSNPN, CDR2 SVGIG (reference sequence). The CDR3 is 14 residues long. CDR3 DNA: TGTGCCTGGAGTGTTTCGGGTCCGTCCTACGAGCAGTACTTC. This gives the protein CAWSVSGPSYEQYF.

This chain connects TRBV27 to TRBJ1-1; a possible D gene is TRBD1 (6 bases). CDR3 size: 15 residues. Germline loops: CDR1 MNHEY, CDR2 SMNVEV (reference sequence). V was trimmed by 5 bases and J by 0 bases, leaving 13 bases between them. The CDR3 loop is CASSHFGQMNTEAFF. DNA for the CDR3: TGTGCCAGCAGTCACTTCGGACAGATGAACACTGAAGCTTTCTTT.

This sequence joins TRBV21-1 and TRBJ2-7; no DNA check was done on the table's D call, TRBD2. TRBV21-1 is given as a pseudogene. The CDR3 is 16 residues long. The CDR3 reads CAVKGRERTGSYEQYF. Here the CDR3 DNA reads TGTGCCGTCAAGGGGAGGGAGCGAACCGGCTCCTACGAGCAGTACTTC.